This entry lists 32 T cell receptor beta chains sequenced from one sample in a study of Ad26.COV2.S vaccination and SARS-CoV-2 variants. Treatment reported: approximately 18 received Ad26.COV2.S at low or high dose, single or two shots; several received placebo; per-sample allocation not given. Sampling was done on day 63 after the first vaccine or placebo injection. Libraries were prepared by immunoSEQ multiplex PCR; TCRdb keeps only in-frame clonotypes and omits some of them. The sample consists of 350,000 to 450,000 clones, approximately 83% of them appearing once. The specimen comprised peripheral blood, sampled in a trial of Ad26.COV2.S vaccine versus placebo. These receptors all stem from a person between 18 and 60 years old who received the Ad26.COV2.S COVID-19 vaccine or a placebo.

This clone has more than one count but fewer than ten. The chain uses TRBV18 and TRBJ1-4; D not certain. Per germline, CDR1 KGHSH and CDR2 LQKENI. The CDR3 runs to 17 residues. The V and J ends lost 1 base and 5 bases respectively, with 17 bases between them. In DNA, the CDR3 is TGTGCCAGCTCACCACAGGTTGGCGCGAGTTTGAATGAAAAACTGTTTTTT. It translates to CASSPQVGASLNEKLFF.

The chain recombines TRBV2 with TRBJ1-2; D unclear. The CDR3 is 13 amino acids. Germline loops: CDR1 SNHLY, CDR2 FYNNEI. V dropped 10 bases and J dropped 8 bases, with 20 bases sitting between them. This CDR3 reads CATEPDMSRGYTF. The CDR3 DNA follows: TGTGCCACCGAGCCGGATATGAGTCGGGGCTACACCTTC.

The chain has TRBV6-5 and TRBJ2-5, with 12 bases that match TRBD2. The ends lost 6 bases at V and 5 bases at J; junction bases unmatched: 4. CDR1 is MNHEY, CDR2 SVGAGI, per germline. The CDR3 spans 14 residues. This CDR3 reads CASSRLAGEETQYF. The CDR3 DNA reads as TGTGCCAGCAGCCGACTAGCGGGGGAGGAGACCCAGTACTTC.

The table lists this clone with a few counts. This chain's CDR3 is CASETALAKNIQYF. The CDR3 DNA follows: TGTGCCAGCGAAACTGCATTAGCCAAAAACATTCAGTACTTC. The V gene is TRBV6-5, the J gene TRBJ2-4; D is uncertain. V was cut by 8 bases and J by 0 bases, with 11 bases left in between. The length of the CDR3 is 14 residues. Germline loops: CDR1 MNHEY, CDR2 SVGAGI.

This clone was found once. The J gene is TRBJ2-5, the V gene TRBV5-1, with D perhaps TRBD2 (7 bases). This CDR3 is 14 amino acids long. V was clipped by 5 bases and J by 5 bases, with 16 bases between them. Germline assignment: CDR1 SGHRS and CDR2 YFSETQ. CDR3 sequence: CASSSGGSRETQYF. In DNA, the CDR3 is TGCGCCAGCAGTTCGGGGGGCAGTCGGGAGACCCAGTACTTC.

The chain couples TRBV20-1 to TRBJ1-3, with 7 positions matching TRBD1. This CDR3 contains 16 residues. CDR1 and CDR2 (germline): DFQATT, SNEGSKA (reference sequence). V lost 3 bases to trimming and J lost 0 bases; unmatched junction nucleotides: 8. The CDR3 protein is CSASLRQGVSGNTIYF. The CDR3 DNA sequence: TGCAGTGCTAGTCTGAGACAGGGAGTCTCTGGAAACACCATATATTTT.

V and J are TRBV12-3 or TRBV12-4 and TRBJ1-1; maybe TRBD1 (6 bases). V was cut by 2 bases and J by 7 bases, with 11 bases left in between. The CDR3 contains 13 residues. CDR3 sequence: CASSLQTGREAFF. The CDR3 DNA reads as TGTGCCAGCAGTTTACAGACAGGACGTGAAGCTTTCTTT.

This chain links TRBV16 with TRBJ1-1; D remains unclear. V was pared by 3 bases and J by 2 bases, with 10 bases between. CDR3 length: 14 residues. The V gene's germline CDR1 is KGHSY and CDR2 FQNENV. CDR3 sequence: CASSQSWANTEAFF. CDR3 bases: TGTGCCAGCAGCCAGAGTTGGGCAAACACTGAAGCTTTCTTT.

The V and J genes are TRBV5-4 and TRBJ2-5, with no clear D. The CDR3 totals 13 residues. Germline V CDR1 and CDR2: SGHNT, YYREEE (reference sequence). V was pared by 0 bases and J by 5 bases, with 8 bases between. Written as DNA, the CDR3 is TGTGCCAGCAGCTTGGTGGAAGGTGAGACCCAGTACTTC. Its protein product is CASSLVEGETQYF. Full variable domain (outside the CDR3, taken from reference TRBV5-4 and TRBJ2-5): ETGVTQSPTHLIKTRGQQVTLRCSSQSGHNTVSWYQQALGQGPQFIFQYYREEENGRGNFPPRFSGLQFPNYSSELNVNALELDDSALYLCASSLVEGETQYFGPGTRLLVL.

This chain connects TRBV2 to TRBJ2-3; the match to TRBD2 covers 10 bases. J gave up 8 bases and V 6 bases, and 11 bases lay outside the gene matches. This CDR3 region has 15 residues. The germline V gene has CDR1 SNHLY and CDR2 FYNNEI. CDR3 region: CASRGSGRHAGTQYF. In DNA form, the CDR3 reads TGTGCCAGCAGGGGTAGCGGGAGGCACGCCGGTACGCAGTATTTT. Full variable domain (missing parts from reference TRBV2 and TRBJ2-3): EPEVTQTPSHQVTQMGQEVILRCVPISNHLYFYWYRQILGQKVEFLVSFYNNEISEKSEIFDDQFSVERPDGSNFTLKIRSTKLEDSAMYFCASRGSGRHAGTQYFGPGTRLTVL.

V gene TRBV7-2 combines with J gene TRBJ1-1; D is ambiguous. Trimming took off 0 bases at V and 0 bases at J, with 8 bases between the two ends. Looked up from germline, CDR1 is SGHTA and CDR2 is FQGNSA. The CDR3 consists of 15 residues. Here the CDR3 reads CASSLAAKVNTEAFF. The CDR3 DNA follows: TGTGCCAGCAGCTTAGCGGCGAAAGTGAACACTGAAGCTTTCTTT. The complete variable domain, with remaining parts taken from reference TRBV7-2 and TRBJ1-1, reads GAGVSQSPSNKVTEKGKDVELRCDPISGHTALYWYRQSLGQGLEFLIYFQGNSAPDKSGLPSDRFSAERTGGSVSTLTIQRTQQEDSAVYLCASSLAAKVNTEAFFGQGTRLTVV.

The CDR3 DNA follows: TGTGCCAGCAGCGTAGGGCCGCTCTCTGGAAACACCATATATTTT. Protein product: CASSVGPLSGNTIYF. V usage is TRBV9 and J usage is TRBJ1-3; D unresolved. Per germline, CDR1 SGDLS and CDR2 YYNGEE. The CDR3 totals 15 residues. Trimming removed 0 bases at V and 0 bases at J, with 7 bases between.

The rearrangement joins TRBV19 to TRBJ1-3; D may be TRBD1 (6 bases). There are 14 residues in the CDR3. Germline CDR1 is LNHDA and CDR2 is SQIVND (reference sequence). V was pared by 5 bases and J by 0 bases, with 8 bases between. Written as DNA, the CDR3 is TGTGCCAGTAGTCGGACAGCCTCTGGAAACACCATATATTTT. This encodes CASSRTASGNTIYF.

A few counts support this clone. The chain uses TRBV6-5 and TRBJ1-1; 9 bases fit TRBD1. The CDR3 runs 14 residues. Trimming cost V 5 bases and J 5 bases; bases outside gene matches: 6. Per the germline V gene, CDR1 is MNHEY and CDR2 is SVGAGI. The CDR3 loop reads CASSPTGGLTEAFF. The CDR3 bases are TGTGCCAGCAGTCCAACAGGGGGCTTAACTGAAGCTTTCTTT.

The V and J genes are TRBV10-2 and TRBJ1-3; D is ambiguous. Trimming left V 4 bases short and J 1 base short, with 8 bases between. CDR3 length: 14 amino acids. Germline V gene data show CDR1 as WSHSY and CDR2 as SAAADI. In DNA form, the CDR3 reads TGCGCCAGCAGTGGGCTGCTATCTGGAAACACCATATATTTT. Protein sequence: CASSGLLSGNTIYF.

The genes are TRBV3-1 (or the pseudogene TRBV3-2) and TRBJ1-1; no firm D call. Germline V gives CDR1 LGHDT, CDR2 YNNKEL (reference sequence). V was trimmed by 4 bases and J by 11 bases, leaving 14 bases between them. The CDR3 runs 12 residues. CDR3 coding DNA: TGTGCCAGCAGCCCCAGTGGGTTAGGTGCTTTCTTT. It yields the protein CASSPSGLGAFF.

The rearrangement joins TRBV9 to TRBJ2-5; D is undetermined. The V and J ends lost 0 bases and 3 bases respectively, with 9 bases between them. The CDR3 covers 14 residues. Germline V gene lookup returns CDR1 SGDLS and CDR2 YYNGEE. The CDR3 DNA is TGTGCCAGCAGCGTAGGCTCGGTTGAAGAGACCCAGTACTTC. Its translation is CASSVGSVEETQYF.

The V call is TRBV28, the J call TRBJ1-5; D is unresolved. V was cut by 3 bases and J by 5 bases, with 11 bases left in between. The CDR3 loop spans 14 amino acids. The germline CDR1 and CDR2 sequences are MDHEN and SYDVKM. CDR3 region: CASSFWQDDQPQHF. CDR3 bases: TGTGCCAGCAGTTTTTGGCAGGATGATCAGCCCCAGCATTTT.

J is TRBJ1-1 and V is TRBV19; D perhaps matches TRBD1 (5 bases). This CDR3 contains 12 residues. V was shortened by 6 bases and J by 0 bases, with 5 bases between the two germline ends. The V gene's germline CDR1 is LNHDA and CDR2 SQIVND (reference sequence). The CDR3 bases are TGTGCCAGTAGACAGGTGAACACTGAAGCTTTCTTT. Translation: CASRQVNTEAFF.

The chain has TRBV24-1 and TRBJ2-5; TRBD2 matches at 11 bases. Germline CDR1 reads KGHDR; CDR2 reads SFDVKD. The V gene end was trimmed by 4 bases and the J gene end by 3 bases; junction bases not matched to a gene: 6. This CDR3 contains 16 residues. The CDR3 DNA follows: TGTGCCACCAGTGACCCTTCACTAGCGGGAGAAGAGACCCAGTACTTC. Translated, it gives CATSDPSLAGEETQYF.

The CDR3 coding sequence is TGTGCCAGCAGCCGCTCACAGGGGGCTAACTATGGCTACACCTTC. Translating it yields CASSRSQGANYGYTF. The rearrangement joins TRBV5-4 to TRBJ1-2; 8 nucleotides align to TRBD1. Germline CDR1 SGHNT, CDR2 YYREEE (reference sequence). CDR3 size: 15 residues. With 4 bases clipped from V and 0 bases from J, the junction kept 5 bases outside the gene matches.

Concerning this clone itself: The sample carries other DNA sequences with the same CDR3. The chain combines TRBV7-2 with TRBJ1-5; tentatively, D is TRBD1 (5 bases). CDR1 is SGHTA, CDR2 FQGNSA, per germline. The CDR3 has 14 residues. Trimming left V 1 base short and J 7 bases short, with 11 bases between. The CDR3 loop is CASSLGGVGQPQHF. The CDR3 bases are TGTGCCAGCAGCTTAGGAGGGGTGGGGCAGCCCCAGCATTTT.

This clone was counted only a few times. The genes are TRBV4-1 and TRBJ1-6; a possible D gene is TRBD1 (6 bases). Trimming pared 3 bases from V and 6 bases from J, leaving 15 bases between. Germline CDR1 is MGHRA and CDR2 is YSYEKL. This CDR3 has 16 amino acids. The CDR3, as DNA: TGCGCCAGCAGCCACTGGGACACCGGGTCTAATTCACCCCTCCACTTT. Its translation: CASSHWDTGSNSPLHF.

This chain links TRBV23-1 with TRBJ2-7, with D possibly matching TRBD1 (5 bases). TRBV23-1 is filed as an ORF, its function uncertain. Trimming shortened V by 6 bases and J by 2 bases, and 11 bases separated the two germline ends. The CDR3 is made up of 13 amino acids. CDR3 sequence reads: CASRRGRAYEQYF. CDR3 coding DNA: TGCGCCAGCAGAAGGGGTCGTGCCTACGAGCAGTACTTC.

This chain joins TRBV18 and TRBJ1-1, with no clear D. V lost 5 bases and J lost 1, with 8 bases in between. The CDR3 has 13 amino acids. Germline CDR1 and CDR2: KGHSH and LQKENI. CDR3 bases: TGTGCCAGCTCATCACACCGGAACACTGAAGCTTTCTTT. Translating it yields CASSSHRNTEAFF.

The rearrangement joins TRBV6-5 to TRBJ1-1; D ambiguous. Deletions cut 7 bases from V and 2 bases from J, with 17 bases between. CDR3 length: 15 amino acids. Germline values: CDR1 MNHEY, CDR2 SVGAGI. CDR3 in amino acids: CASTITVMVNTEAFF. The DNA of the CDR3 is TGTGCCAGCACTATTACGGTTATGGTAAACACTGAAGCTTTCTTT.

This chain connects TRBV6-5 to TRBJ2-6; tentative D call: TRBD1 (6 bases). Trimming removed 2 bases from V and 0 bases from J, with 8 bases in between. Germline values: CDR1 MNHEY, CDR2 SVGAGI. This CDR3 contains 16 residues. CDR3 residues: CASSYRTVSGANVLTF. In nucleotides, the CDR3 is TGTGCCAGCAGTTACAGGACAGTCTCTGGGGCCAACGTCCTGACTTTC.

This chain connects TRBV27 to TRBJ1-1; 8 bases match TRBD1. The CDR3 consists of 17 residues. Germline V lookup: CDR1 MNHEY, CDR2 SMNVEV (reference sequence). V was pared by 1 base and J by 1 base, with 8 bases of the junction left unmatched. The DNA of the CDR3 is TGTGCCAGCAGTTTATGGACCAACAGGGGGAAGAACACTGAAGCTTTCTTT. Residues: CASSLWTNRGKNTEAFF.

The chain links TRBV19 to TRBJ1-2; 9 nucleotides align to TRBD1. Trimming at V came to 7 bases and at J to 8 bases, leaving 5 bases not matched to a gene. This CDR3 has 12 residues. In germline, CDR1 is LNHDA, CDR2 SQIVND (reference sequence). Here the CDR3 reads CASTTGGAGYTF. Written as DNA, the CDR3 is TGTGCCAGTACCACAGGGGGCGCGGGCTACACCTTC. The whole variable domain, remainder taken from reference TRBV19 and TRBJ1-2, is DGGITQSPKYLFRKEGQNVTLSCEQNLNHDAMYWYRQDPGQGLRLIYYSQIVNDFQKGDIAEGYSVSREKKESFPLTVTSAQKNPTAFYLCASTTGGAGYTFGSGTRLTVV.

The chain recombines TRBV3-1 (or the pseudogene TRBV3-2) with TRBJ2-1, with D possibly matching TRBD2 (5 bases). Germline V gene lookup returns CDR1 LGHDT and CDR2 YNNKEL (reference sequence). The CDR3 is 16 residues long. Trimming took off 0 bases at V and 7 bases at J, with 16 bases between the two ends. CDR3 sequence reads: CASSQDGLGRLNEQFF. In DNA, the CDR3 is TGTGCCAGCAGCCAAGATGGGTTGGGGAGATTGAATGAGCAGTTCTTC.

About this clone: One end of the junction fails to match germline, which may point to a read error. The V and J genes are TRBV15 and TRBJ1-1, with D maybe TRBD1 (5 bases). The CDR3 length is 11 residues. CDR1 and CDR2 from the germline V gene are LNHNV and YYDKDF (reference sequence). For the CDR3, the DNA is TGTGCCACCAGCAGGATTCAGGACACCCTCTTT. Its protein is CATSRIQDTLF. The full variable domain, completed using reference TRBV15 and TRBJ1-1, is DAMVIQNPRYQVTQFGKPVTLSCSQTLNHNVMYWYQQKSSQAPKLLFHYYDKDFNNEADTPDNFQSRRPNTSFCFLDIRSPGLGDTAMYLCATSRIQDTLFGQGTRLTVV.

The chain combines TRBV6-5 with TRBJ1-1, with D maybe TRBD1 (5 bases). V lost 4 bases and J lost 5, with 14 bases in between. The germline V gene encodes CDR1 MNHEY and CDR2 SVGAGI. This CDR3 is 14 amino acids long. CDR3 in amino acids: CASSFQGWGTEAFF. DNA for the CDR3: TGTGCCAGCAGTTTTCAGGGTTGGGGGACTGAAGCTTTCTTT.